This TCR beta chain was sequenced during a study of T cells in Graves' hyperthyroidism and ophthalmopathy. Study-level background: Peripheral blood was secured at the point of initial diagnosis, before any treatment. General study findings and limits: Blood also carried most thyroid clonotypes expanded above 0.001.

It was RNA transcripts that yielded the amplified TCR beta CDR3 regions. First-round RT-PCR with HTBI primers amplified the TCR CDR3 region. TCRdb passed the multiplex PCR reads through MiXCR, listing each CDR3 protein once. The repertoire holds about 620,000 distinct CDR3 sequences, with around 15% as singletons. Many counts were recorded for this clonotype. Its antigen is not known. The study enrolled patients aged 18 to 65 with newly diagnosed hyperthyroidism of under 2 months' duration. V lost 8 bases to trimming and J lost 5 bases, with 11 bases between them. The germline V gene has CDR1 SGHAT and CDR2 FQNNGV. This CDR3 contains 12 residues.

Sequenced: blood. The V and J genes are TRBV11-2 and TRBJ2-3; maybe TRBD2 (7 bases). This TCR was sampled from a woman aged 25 to 39 with Graves' hyperthyroidism. This CDR3 reads CASQGGGDTQYF. CDR3 coding DNA: TGTGCCAGCCAAGGGGGGGGAGATACGCAGTATTTT.